Shown below are 7 T cell receptor beta chains from a single sample sequenced in a study of CD8 T cells in ankylosing spondylitis. Whole-study results and caveats: Seemingly characteristic of ankylosing spondylitis blood was a TCR beta motif consisting of roughly 8 highly homologous variants.

No cognate antigen is known for these TCRs. MiXCR, run by TCRdb on the 5' RACE reads, gives a single entry per CDR3 protein. The data hold some 240,000 distinct CDR3 sequences, with about 7.3% observed a single time. The material sequenced was blood, either unsorted or a sorted T cell fraction (not recorded which). These receptors came from a male donor with ankylosing spondylitis.

This clonotype has ten or more counts. This rearrangement joins TRBV7-2 to TRBJ1-2, with no clear D. V lost 5 bases and J lost 7, with 17 bases in between. Per germline, CDR1 SGHTA and CDR2 FQGNSA. This CDR3 contains 14 residues. The CDR3 loop reads CASSQDGVAVGYTF. The DNA of the CDR3 is TGTGCCAGCAGCCAAGACGGGGTTGCGGTTGGCTACACCTTC.

The chain has TRBV7-9 and TRBJ1-6, with TRBD1 as a possible D gene (5 bases). Germline loops: CDR1 SEHNR, CDR2 FQNEAQ (reference sequence). There are 17 residues in the CDR3. V was trimmed by 5 bases and J by 6 bases, leaving 20 bases between them. In nucleotides, the CDR3 is TGTGCCAGCAGCCCGCGAGGAGAGCGTGGGGGTAATTCACCCCTCCACTTT. This gives the protein CASSPRGERGGNSPLHF.

This clonotype was counted between two and nine times. This sequence joins TRBV20-1 and TRBJ2-7, with D unclear. The germline CDR1 and CDR2 sequences are DFQATT and SNEGSKA (reference sequence). Trimming stripped 2 bases from V and 0 bases from J, with 11 bases between. The CDR3 totals 14 residues. The CDR3 sequence: CSARLLMSSYEQYF. The CDR3 bases are TGCAGTGCTAGACTTCTAATGAGCTCCTACGAGCAGTACTTC.

This clonotype was seen ten or more times. CDR3 sequence: CASSPPGVSYGYTF. The CDR3 DNA follows: TGTGCCAGCAGCCCCCCCGGAGTTTCCTATGGCTACACCTTC. The J gene is TRBJ1-2, the V gene TRBV28; D remains ambiguous. Trimming pared 6 bases from V and 4 bases from J, leaving 15 bases between. This CDR3 is built from 14 residues. Germline CDR1 MDHEN, CDR2 SYDVKM.

This clonotype was seen a few times. The rearrangement links TRBV7-2 to TRBJ2-5; no clear D. Germline V gives CDR1 SGHTA, CDR2 FQGNSA. The CDR3 has 14 amino acids. Trimming took 5 bases from V and 5 from J, leaving 15 bases between them. The chain's CDR3 is CASSQDAPDETQYF. The CDR3 DNA reads as TGTGCCAGCAGCCAGGACGCCCCGGACGAGACCCAGTACTTC. Supplemented by reference TRBV7-2 and TRBJ2-5, the full variable domain reads GAGVSQSPSNKVTEKGKDVELRCDPISGHTALYWYRQSLGQGLEFLIYFQGNSAPDKSGLPSDRFSAERTGGSVSTLTIQRTQQEDSAVYLCASSQDAPDETQYFGPGTRLLVL.

This clonotype was counted many times. This chain links TRBV4-3 with TRBJ2-7; D gene ambiguous. The ends were cut back, 0 bases at V and 2 bases at J, with 5 bases in the middle. This CDR3 comprises 13 residues. Germline loops: CDR1 LGHNA, CDR2 YSLEER. The CDR3 region has the DNA TGCGCCAGCAGCCAAGACCCAACCTACGAGCAGTACTTC. This sequence encodes CASSQDPTYEQYF.

A few counts support this clonotype. The CDR3 nucleotides are TGTGCCAGCAGTTACACGGTTACCTACGAGCAGTACTTC. Its protein product is CASSYTVTYEQYF. The chain combines TRBV6-2 or TRBV6-3 with TRBJ2-7; D is uncertain. Germline V gene lookup returns CDR1 MNHEY and CDR2 SVGEGT. Trimming stripped 2 bases from V and 2 bases from J, with 7 bases between. This CDR3 has 13 residues.